This T cell receptor beta chain appears in the sequencing data of a study of cytomegalovirus exposure and HLA in healthy donors (dated by TCRdb to the late 2010s). Context from the whole study: An earlier analysis of some 550 of the donors reported roughly 300 Gb of sequence data and some 120 million unique TCR beta sequences from approximately 180 million T cells. An earlier analysis of 587 of the donors used high-throughput TCR beta sequencing to judge whether each TCR beta V gene segment behaved as functional or pseudogenic. Donor age, sex, ethnicity and CMV serostatus were compiled alongside the repertoire data. The study used immunosequencing to profile the T cell repertoires of several hundred subjects and linked those repertoires to cytomegalovirus serostatus. About 300 gigabases of sequencing data and approximately 85 million unique TCR sequences were included in an early release covering roughly 600 HLA-typed donors. Every repertoire in the discovery cohort had been generated on one and the same sequencing platform. Besides the first cohort of roughly 700 subjects, a separate validation cohort made up of over 95 different subjects was used. Because of strong linkage in the cohort, roughly five DR-DQ haplotypes were treated as single units for association and clustering. Genome-wide SNP genotypes for about 60% of the roughly 700 donors were used in a later genetic analysis, which treated that subset as a discovery cohort. Among several hundred genotyped donors of the cohort, an average of approximately 240,000 unique TCR beta nucleotide sequences was sequenced per donor, of which roughly 17% were non-productive. Class I and class II HLA loci were covered by the typing at four-digit resolution. Of the approximately 400 genotyped donors, less than 90% were placed in the genetic ancestry cluster associated with self-reported Caucasian donors. The aim of the study was to test whether cataloging public T cell receptors could identify signatures of past pathogen exposure. High-throughput TCR immunosequencing, statistical association of individual TCRs with disease status, and machine learning were combined to predict cytomegalovirus infection status. The number of typed donors differed by locus: about 629-630 for A, B, C, DRB1 and DQB1; 500 to 550 for DQA1; approximately 610 for DPA1; and roughly 450 for DPB1. Rather than using new phenotypic data, the later analysis identified candidate immune exposures from TCR beta sequences and from how often those sequences occurred across donors. A later analysis re-examined previously published TCR beta repertoires from about 700 donors and added high-resolution HLA genotyping to investigate patterns of TCR occurrence.

From the cysteine up to the phenylalanine, the CDR3 has a length of 13 residues. Only the CDR3 portion is preserved as DNA: 39 bases, with reading frame beginning at the first base. From the germline V gene, CDR1 is MNHNS and CDR2 is SASEGT. Deletion took 7 bases off V and 3 bases off J, with a span of 12 bases between the germline ends. In total, 600 or so healthy bone marrow donors made up the cohort. At the time of sampling, every cohort member was nominally healthy, though immune exposures that went unrecorded were likely present. The donor was CMV seronegative and belonged to the group of over 300 seronegative cohort members. Every donor gave a peripheral blood sample, and the peripheral blood mononuclear cells from that sample were used for TCR beta sequencing. Genomic DNA extraction from the blood cell samples was performed with the Qiagen DNeasy Blood Extraction Kit. Libraries were built with the immunoSEQ multiplex PCR assay. A mixture of 60 forward primers for TCR Vbeta segments and 13 reverse primers for TCR Jbeta segments was used in the multiplex PCR. The CDR3 region of rearranged TCR beta genes was amplified from genomic DNA by a multiplex PCR assay. The Illumina HiSeq System was used to sequence the amplified TCR beta libraries as 87-base-pair reads. In the source study's methods: Across the 640 or so repertoires, a later analysis counted around 80 million unique TCR beta chains, 9.5 million to 12 million of which were shared by at least two donors. Raw reads were error-corrected and collapsed into unique sequences with a nearest-neighbor algorithm that merged closely related sequences to remove PCR and sequencing errors. V, D and J gene segments were assigned by aligning CDR3 sequences to IMGT reference sequences. Each retained sequence needed at least a six-nucleotide match to both a V gene segment and a J gene segment. Rearrangements were called productive when the CDR3 lacked stop codons and stayed in frame with V and J; all others were non-productive. CDR3 was defined by IMGT convention, running from the second conserved V-encoded cysteine to the conserved J-encoded phenylalanine. Sequences without an unambiguous match to a single V gene segment were excluded from the earlier analysis of about 640 of the donors. In an earlier analysis of about 590 of the donors, a V segment was called functional when productive rearrangements were above 56.7%, and segregating when the standard deviation between donors exceeded 5%. To diagnose cytomegalovirus status from the catalog of TCR beta chain sequences, a statistical classification framework was built. In a later analysis, TCR nucleotide sequences were compared against IMGT/GENE-DB human TR gene sequences so that V and J genes could be assigned. In a later analysis, CDR3 sequences and most-parsimonious VDJ recombination scenarios were assigned using the TCRdist pipeline. In a later analysis, each TCR beta chain was defined by its CDR3 amino acid sequence together with its V-gene family, and reads without a unique V-gene family were excluded. A later analysis removed 600 or so highly shared, low-generation-probability nucleotide sequences to deal with suspected cross-contamination and a sequencing artifact. In a later analysis, a clonal expansion index for each public chain was calculated from normalized within-repertoire ranks of inferred template counts. In a later analysis, generation probabilities were computed with a VDJ recombination model fitted to out-of-frame rearrangements, and the resulting probabilities were checked against IGoR. A later analysis scored TCR-TCR, TCR-HLA and TCR-CMV co-occurrence with hypergeometric tests, applying a repertoire-size bias correction to TCR pairs. To estimate false discovery rates, a later analysis permuted the HLA or CMV assignments 20 times. In a later analysis, co-occurring TCRs were grouped with DBSCAN, and TCRdist sequence similarity was added when clustering was performed within HLA-allele-positive subsets. Repertoires with fewer than 30,000 or more than 120,000 public chains, plus five repertoires with anomalous nucleotide sharing, were excluded from co-occurrence clustering. The table comes from immuneACCESS by way of TCRdb, which keeps in-frame sequences with V and J called. Part of the clones is missing from these tables; in studies checked, under half for an unresolved V gene and the rest for unknown reasons. D and trimming come from the DNA, and the V and J calls and clone size come from that table. The sample records 60,000 or so clones, roughly 85% of which are singletons. The ten biggest clones cover roughly 10% of the sample.

Details on this clone: This receptor's antigen is unknown. Per-base quality was not reported, and no clone a single base away is much larger than it.

The full study reports these points: In an earlier analysis of 587 of the donors, most TCR beta V segments appeared in productive rearrangements about 90% or about 30% of the time, broadly matching IMGT annotations. According to the authors, the approach could potentially be generalized to other disease states and immunological phenotypes. In both the original and validation cohorts, the classifier was reported to diagnose cytomegalovirus status with high specificity and sensitivity. A later analysis reported that several top co-occurrence clusters appeared linked to parvovirus B19, influenza, CMV and Epstein-Barr virus. The presence/absence analyses assumed that sequencing depth was roughly uniform across donors, and that assumption may not be true. According to a later genetic analysis, donors in an Asian-associated ancestry cluster had fewer N-insertions in productive TCRs than the approximately 700-donor mean. In vitro tests confirmed that a few of the cytomegalovirus-associated TCR beta chains recognize cytomegalovirus antigens. A further reported finding was that TCR beta sequences accurately predicted the HLA-A and HLA-B alleles for most subjects in the first cohort. The study gave a list of about 170 TCR beta chains associated with cytomegalovirus. The earlier analysis of some 540 of the donors excluded some 16 rarely observed V segments, including chromosome 9 orphons, because counts were too low. Some IMGT-functional V segments, including TRBV6-2 and TRBV6-3, could not be distinguished by the 87-base-pair reads and were therefore excluded. At a false discovery rate of 0.05, a later analysis linked 15,000 to 20,000 TCR beta sequences to specific HLA alleles. Correlated functional status among segregating V segments might be attributable to linkage disequilibrium, but an unknown experimental factor could not be ruled out. The sequencing pipeline was judged likely to have produced a cluster of highly shared sequence variants as a technical artifact. In a later analysis, most CMV-associated TCR beta chains were found to appear HLA-restricted, with HLA associations seemingly driven largely by CMV exposure. An association between a missense DCLRE1C variant and V-gene and J-gene trimming of TCR beta chains was found in a later genetic analysis and replicated in an independent cohort. Only TCR beta chains were sequenced in this cohort, and the absence of alpha or paired-chain data limited detectable features. While some public TCRs were present in many individuals, most TCR sequences turned up only very rarely across donors. According to a later analysis, TCR association rates differed among HLA loci, with DRB1 alleles showing the most associated TCRs and HLA-C alleles showing the fewest. The only immune exposure information available for the cohort was CMV serostatus. Strong co-occurrence of HLA alleles, especially DR and DQ, made assigning TCR associations to individual alleles difficult. Because HLA typing was missing for some donors at each locus, association tests included only the typed subset. In a later analysis, HLA-associated TCR beta chains showed more clonal expansion and lower generation probabilities than non-associated chains that were equally common.

The sample taken for sequencing was PBMCs. Recombination connected TRBV6-1 to TRBJ1-2, with TRBD1 tentatively as D gene (5 bases match). The clonotype was recovered from a female donor in good health and CMV-seronegative. The CDR3 sequence is CASKQALDYGYTF. The DNA sequence reads TGTGCCAGCAAACAGGCGTTGGACTATGGCTACACCTTC.